The entry below describes one T cell receptor beta chain. The clone's antigen remains unknown. No per-base quality is available; no much larger clone lies one base away. These data belong to a study of T cells in narcolepsy (dated by TCRdb to 2017 to 2018). In terms of the full investigation: Patients with narcolepsy type 1 or type 2 (NT1, NT2) and healthy control donors were enrolled in the study. The study sought autoreactive T cells targeting hypocretin neuron self-antigens (hypocretin, TRIB2) in narcolepsy patients, using TCR Vbeta sequencing to track clonotypes in blood and CSF. The investigation overall reported the following: HCRT-specific and TRIB2-specific autoreactive clonotypes were highlighted in plots that compared CD4+ T cell clonotypes in CSF versus blood from the same patient. According to the report, autoreactive clonotypes were detected serially in the blood of the same patients and of different patients, but not in healthy controls. Numbers of sequenced blood memory CD4+ clonotypes were comparable, with averages of some 40,000 in patients and more than 30,000 in controls. No sequences matching autoreactive T cell clones were present in some of the blood memory CD4+ repertoires from patients and controls.

Libraries were made using the immunoSEQ multiplex PCR assay. TCRdb obtained this table from immuneACCESS and retained in-frame rearrangements with V and J assigned. These tables miss some clones; where compared with another copy, unresolved V genes account for less than half of the shortfall, and the remainder is unexplained. The sample profile shows 35,000 or so clones; 70% to 85% of them were found once. Roughly 1.6% of the sample lies in the top ten. For TCR Vbeta sequencing, memory CD4+ T cells were sorted ex vivo from the peripheral blood of narcolepsy patients and healthy controls. Source material: CD45RA- memory CD4+ T cells from PBMCs. What the cell subset or site label conveys for this sample: memory T cells sorted ex vivo from peripheral blood. The receptor comes from a human donor with narcolepsy.

The CDR3 region has the sequence CASSIDGGSSYNEQFF. The DNA is TGTGCCAGCAGCATAGACGGCGGGAGCTCCTACAATGAGCAGTTCTTC. The V gene is TRBV7-2 and the J gene is TRBJ2-1; TRBD2 aligns with 7 central bases. After removal of 5 bases from V and 0 bases from J, the junction retains 7 bases not matched to a gene. From the cysteine through the phenylalanine, the CDR3 covers 16 amino acids. The entry retains the CDR3 DNA only, 48 bases that are in frame from base 1. The germline V gene gives CDR1 as SGHTA and CDR2 as FQGNSA.